The source of this TCR beta chain is a study of blood T cell repertoires in COVID-19. With V trimmed by 0 bases and J by 3 bases, 3 bases remained unmatched. CDR1 and CDR2 from the germline V gene are SGHTS and YDEGEE. The length of the CDR3 is 17 residues. Only in-frame clones appear in the TCRdb table, and some are missing; sequencing was by immunoSEQ multiplex PCR. This sample has about 270,000 clones, with 70% to 90% found just once. The chain uses TRBV5-8 and TRBJ2-6; 10 bases are shared with TRBD1. This TCR came from a young woman with acute COVID-19. Source material: PBMCs or T cells enriched from blood (not recorded which). The CDR3, as DNA: TGTGCCAGCAGCTTGGCGACAGGGGGCTATGGGGCCAACGTCCTGACTTTC. It translates to CASSLATGGYGANVLTF.